Presented here are 30 T cell receptor beta chains from one specimen sequenced in a study of blood T cell repertoires in COVID-19. Assay used: immunoSEQ multiplex PCR; TCRdb lists only in-frame clones, some missing. Of approximately 190,000 clones in the sample, roughly 89% were seen once. Input material: PBMCs or T cells enriched from blood (not recorded which). Every receptor here comes from a woman aged 25 to 39 who had been exposed to COVID-19.

This clone was counted once. The gene calls are TRBV10-2 and TRBJ2-3; D gene unclear. V dropped 6 bases and J dropped 7 bases, with 14 bases sitting between them. The CDR3 sequence is 13 residues long. Germline CDR1 WSHSY, CDR2 SAAADI. The CDR3 region is CASRPDSNNTQYF. DNA for the CDR3: TGCGCCAGCAGACCTGACTCAAACAATACGCAGTATTTT.

The chain combines TRBV3-1 (or the pseudogene TRBV3-2) with TRBJ1-1, with TRBD1 identical over 8 bases. Germline trimming cut 0 bases from V and 5 bases from J; bases unmatched to any gene: 11. CDR1 LGHDT and CDR2 YNNKEL come from the germline V gene (reference sequence). CDR3 length: 17 amino acids. The CDR3, as DNA: TGTGCCAGCAGCCAAGATGTGGGAACAGGGGGAGGTACTGAAGCTTTCTTT. Protein sequence: CASSQDVGTGGGTEAFF.

This chain joins TRBV7-2 and TRBJ2-1; 9 bases line up with TRBD2. CDR1 and CDR2 from the germline V gene are SGHTA and FQGNSA. This CDR3 contains 16 residues. V shed 5 bases, J shed 2 bases, and the junction held 7 bases outside the gene matches. CDR3 coding DNA: TGTGCCAGCAGCACAAGCGGGGGGCCCCCCTACAATGAGCAGTTCTTC. This translates into CASSTSGGPPYNEQFF.

This clone showed up just once. The chain links TRBV6-4 to TRBJ2-3; D is ambiguous. Germline CDR1 MRHNA, CDR2 SNTAGT. Trimming stripped 5 bases from V and 4 bases from J, with 10 bases between. The CDR3 totals 13 residues. The CDR3 sequence is CASSIESADTQYF. CDR3 sequence (DNA): TGTGCCAGCAGTATTGAGTCGGCAGATACGCAGTATTTT.

A few counts support this clone. V usage is TRBV10-1 and J usage is TRBJ2-7; D is unresolved. The germline V and J ends were trimmed by 6 bases and 2 bases, with 8 bases remaining between them. Germline CDR1 is WNHNN and CDR2 is SYGVQD (reference sequence). CDR3 length equals 12 residues. The CDR3 spells CASRLNPYEQYF. For the CDR3, the DNA is TGCGCCAGCAGACTGAACCCCTACGAGCAGTACTTC.

The chain employs TRBV12-5 and TRBJ2-3; D call uncertain. The germline V and J ends were trimmed by 1 base and 3 bases, with 8 bases remaining between them. The germline V gene encodes CDR1 LGHNT and CDR2 FRNRAP. The CDR3 length is 14 residues. CDR3 amino acids: CASGLGARTDTQYF. DNA of the CDR3: TGTGCTAGTGGTTTGGGGGCCCGGACAGATACGCAGTATTTT. Variable domain in full (rest from reference TRBV12-5 and TRBJ2-3): DARVTQTPRHKVTEMGQEVTMRCQPILGHNTVFWYRQTMMQGLELLAYFRNRAPLDDSGMPKDRFSAEMPDATLATLKIQPSEPRDSAVYFCASGLGARTDTQYFGPGTRLTVL.

In its sample, this clone was seen a few times. The chain combines TRBV3-1 (or the pseudogene TRBV3-2) with TRBJ2-5, with 7 bases aligning to TRBD2. The trim removed 1 base at V and 5 bases at J, leaving 1 base unmatched. This CDR3 comprises 13 residues. Germline assignment: CDR1 LGHDT and CDR2 YNNKEL (reference sequence). Here the CDR3 DNA reads TGTGCCAGCAGCCAAGGGCGGGGGGAGACCCAGTACTTC. It specifies CASSQGRGETQYF.

This chain links TRBV18 with TRBJ2-7; tentatively, D is TRBD1 (5 bases). The germline V gene encodes CDR1 KGHSH and CDR2 LQKENI. The CDR3 sequence is 14 residues long. With 3 bases removed from V and 0 bases from J, the gap between germline ends came to 9 bases. The DNA for the CDR3 is TGTGCCAGCTCACCTGGGGCAGACTCCTACGAGCAGTACTTC. Residues: CASSPGADSYEQYF.

This clone has just a few counts. The chain is built from TRBV2 and TRBJ2-3, with D possibly matching TRBD2 (7 bases). The CDR3 consists of 16 residues. Trimming cost V 6 bases and J 2 bases, with 18 bases left between them. The germline gives CDR1 SNHLY, CDR2 FYNNEI. The CDR3 bases are TGTGCCAGCAGGGGCCAAGGCGGGGGCTACACAGATACGCAGTATTTT. The encoded protein is CASRGQGGGYTDTQYF.

This chain uses TRBV14 with TRBJ1-1, with D unresolved. V was cut by 3 bases and J by 0 bases, with 5 bases left in between. The germline gives CDR1 SGHDN, CDR2 FVKESK. The CDR3 loop spans 13 amino acids. This CDR3 is CASSQTLNTEAFF. DNA for the CDR3: TGTGCCAGCAGCCAGACTTTGAACACTGAAGCTTTCTTT.

This chain connects TRBV2 to TRBJ2-7, with D possibly TRBD1 on 5 matching bases. The V gene's germline CDR1 is SNHLY and CDR2 FYNNEI. The V end lost 6 bases, the J end lost 4 bases, and 7 bases lay between the germline ends. The CDR3 runs to 11 residues. CDR3 DNA sequence: TGTGCCAGCAGGGGGCGTTACGAGCAGTACTTC. Translating it yields CASRGRYEQYF. The full variable domain, completed using reference TRBV2 and TRBJ2-7, is EPEVTQTPSHQVTQMGQEVILRCVPISNHLYFYWYRQILGQKVEFLVSFYNNEISEKSEIFDDQFSVERPDGSNFTLKIRSTKLEDSAMYFCASRGRYEQYFGPGTRLTVT.

This chain links TRBV30 with TRBJ1-6, with 7 bases lining up with TRBD1. The CDR3 totals 14 residues. V shed 5 bases and J 7 bases; nucleotides not matched to a gene: 8. Germline CDR1 reads GTSNPN; CDR2 reads SVGIG (reference sequence). The CDR3 coding sequence is TGTGCCTGGTCCACAGGGGACTCGAATTCACCCCTCCACTTT. Protein product: CAWSTGDSNSPLHF. The full variable domain, completed using reference TRBV30 and TRBJ1-6, is SQTIHQWPATLVQPVGSPLSLECTVEGTSNPNLYWYRQAAGRGLQLLFYSVGIGQISSEVPQNLSASRPQDRQFILSSKKLLLSDSGFYLCAWSTGDSNSPLHFGNGTRLTVT.

This clone occurred a few times. CDR3 loop: CASSQTGGQLNYGYTF. DNA for the CDR3: TGTGCCAGCAGCCAGACAGGGGGCCAGCTTAACTATGGCTACACCTTC. The V gene is TRBV11-2, the J gene TRBJ1-2, with 10 bases identical to TRBD1. The CDR3 is 16 amino acids. V lost 5 bases to trimming and J lost 1 base; unmatched junction nucleotides: 7. Germline V gives CDR1 SGHAT, CDR2 FQNNGV.

This clone was seen just once. The V and J genes are TRBV7-7 and TRBJ1-4; 9 positions match TRBD1. J gave up 1 base and V 3 bases, and 0 bases lay outside the gene matches. The germline CDR1 and CDR2 sequences are SSHAT and FNYEAQ (reference sequence). The CDR3 has 15 amino acids. CDR3 nucleotide sequence: TGTGCCAGCAGCTTGACAGGGGGAACTAATGAAAAACTGTTTTTT. The encoded protein is CASSLTGGTNEKLFF. The full variable domain, with the rest looked up from reference TRBV7-7 and TRBJ1-4, is GAGVSQSPRYKVTKRGQDVTLRCDPISSHATLYWYQQALGQGPEFLTYFNYEAQPDKSGLPSDRFSAERPEGSISTLTIQRTEQRDSAMYRCASSLTGGTNEKLFFGSGTQLSVL.

This rearrangement joins TRBV11-2 to TRBJ1-2; 7 bases match TRBD1. From germline, CDR1 is SGHAT and CDR2 FQNNGV. The CDR3 is made up of 14 amino acids. V shed 5 bases, J shed 4 bases, and the junction held 7 bases outside the gene matches. In DNA, the CDR3 is TGTGCCAGCAGCCCCTCCGGGACAGTCTATGGCTACACCTTC. Its protein is CASSPSGTVYGYTF.

The V and J genes are TRBV19 and TRBJ2-1; 9 bases agree with TRBD2. Germline V gene lookup returns CDR1 LNHDA and CDR2 SQIVND (reference sequence). V lost 8 bases and J lost 3; bases outside the gene matches: 11. The CDR3 has 16 residues. The CDR3 nucleotides are TGTGCCAGTTCCCGGTTGGCGGGGGGGGGCTACAATGAGCAGTTCTTC. Translated, it gives CASSRLAGGGYNEQFF.

The chain carries TRBV3-1 (or the pseudogene TRBV3-2) and TRBJ2-7; TRBD1 matches 8 bases. Germline V gene sequence: CDR1 LGHDT, CDR2 YNNKEL (reference sequence). V lost 4 bases to trimming and J lost 4 bases; unmatched junction nucleotides: 3. The CDR3 length is 13 residues. As DNA, the CDR3 is TGTGCCAGCAGCCCAGGGGGCAGATACGAGCAGTACTTC. The encoded protein is CASSPGGRYEQYF.

The chain has TRBV2 and TRBJ1-1; 7 bases align to TRBD1. The CDR3 has 14 residues. J lost 0 bases, V lost 6 bases, and 4 bases had no gene match. Germline V CDR1 and CDR2: SNHLY, FYNNEI. The CDR3 region is CASRGDSMNTEAFF. DNA for the CDR3: TGTGCCAGCAGGGGGGACAGCATGAACACTGAAGCTTTCTTT.

The gene calls are TRBV6-5 and TRBJ2-7; 7 bases match TRBD1. This CDR3 contains 15 residues. CDR1 MNHEY and CDR2 SVGAGI come from the germline V gene. J gave up 0 bases and V 2 bases, and 4 bases lay outside the gene matches. For the CDR3, the DNA is TGTGCCAGCAGTTACAGGGACAGCCCCTCCTACGAGCAGTACTTC. Residues: CASSYRDSPSYEQYF.

Here the CDR3 DNA reads TGTGCCAGCAGCTCACCCGGGACAGGGGGAACCGGGGAGCTGTTTTTT. Residues: CASSSPGTGGTGELFF. The V gene is TRBV5-4, the J gene TRBJ2-2; 11 bases agree with TRBD1. CDR3 length: 16 residues. Germline loops: CDR1 SGHNT, CDR2 YYREEE (reference sequence). Germline trimming cut 3 bases from V and 5 bases from J; bases unmatched to any gene: 6.

This clone was seen only a few times. J is TRBJ2-7 and V is TRBV11-2, with TRBD2 matching 8 bases. This CDR3 spans 16 amino acids. In germline, CDR1 is SGHAT, CDR2 FQNNGV. V lost 2 bases and J lost 3; bases outside the gene matches: 9. CDR3 sequence reads: CASSLLPGGDIYEQYF. The DNA for the CDR3 is TGTGCCAGCAGCTTACTCCCCGGGGGGGATATCTACGAGCAGTACTTC. The variable domain in full, completed from reference TRBV11-2 and TRBJ2-7, reads EAGVAQSPRYKIIEKRQSVAFWCNPISGHATLYWYQQILGQGPKLLIQFQNNGVVDDSQLPKDRFSAERLKGVDSTLKIQPAKLEDSAVYLCASSLLPGGDIYEQYFGPGTRLTVT.

The DNA for the CDR3 is TGCAGCGTTCAAGGACAGGGAACAAACACCATATATTTT. As protein: CSVQGQGTNTIYF. This chain uses TRBV29-1 with TRBJ1-3; 8 bases fit TRBD1. V lost 5 bases to trimming and J lost 6 bases; unmatched junction nucleotides: 6. The CDR3 is made up of 13 amino acids. Germline assignment: CDR1 SQVTM and CDR2 ANQGSEA.

This chain uses TRBV5-4 with TRBJ2-7; D is uncertain. CDR1 is SGHNT, CDR2 YYREEE, per germline (reference sequence). Trimming removed 0 bases from V and 5 bases from J, with 6 bases in between. The CDR3 length is 12 residues. The CDR3 here is CASSLASDEQYF. The CDR3 coding sequence is TGTGCCAGCAGCTTGGCCTCTGACGAGCAGTACTTC.

This clone was seen once. The chain joins TRBV7-2 to TRBJ2-1; 8 nucleotides align to TRBD1. The J segment lost 0 bases and the V segment lost 5 bases, leaving 3 bases of the junction unmatched. Per the germline V gene, CDR1 is SGHTA and CDR2 is FQGNSA. CDR3 length: 15 residues. The CDR3 spells CASSLGTGSYNEQFF. The CDR3, as DNA: TGTGCCAGCAGCCTAGGGACAGGCTCCTACAATGAGCAGTTCTTC.

The rearrangement uses TRBV7-6 and TRBJ2-3, with TRBD2 matching over 9 bases. V shed 2 bases and J 5 bases; nucleotides not matched to a gene: 11. This CDR3 contains 17 residues. CDR1 and CDR2 from the germline V gene are SGHVS and FNYEAQ. The CDR3 DNA is TGTGCCAGCAGCTTAAGGGGCGGCGGGGGGGTAGGAGATACGCAGTATTTT. This sequence encodes CASSLRGGGGVGDTQYF.

The chain uses TRBV27 and TRBJ2-1; D perhaps matches TRBD1 (5 bases). V gave up 3 bases and J gave up 10 bases, with 7 bases separating them. The length of the CDR3 is 11 residues. Germline V CDR1 and CDR2: MNHEY, SMNVEV (reference sequence). CDR3 in amino acids: CASSFNREQFF. The CDR3 DNA reads TGTGCCAGCAGTTTTAACAGGGAGCAGTTCTTC.

CDR3 loop: CASTITDTQYF. The DNA of the CDR3 is TGTGCCAGCACTATCACAGATACGCAGTATTTT. The chain employs TRBV2 and TRBJ2-3, with unresolved D. The CDR3 totals 11 residues. V lost 7 bases and J 2 bases, leaving 4 bases between the germline ends. Per germline, CDR1 SNHLY and CDR2 FYNNEI.

This rearrangement joins TRBV7-9 to TRBJ1-5, with D unresolved. Germline lookup yields CDR1 SEHNR and CDR2 FQNEAQ (reference sequence). V gave up 0 bases and J gave up 5 bases, with 2 bases separating them. The CDR3 has 12 amino acids. CDR3 region: CASSLADQPQHF. The DNA for the CDR3 is TGTGCCAGCAGCTTAGCCGATCAGCCCCAGCATTTT.

This chain links TRBV5-1 with TRBJ2-7, with D possibly being TRBD2 (6 bases). The V gene lost 4 bases and the J gene lost 6 bases, with 17 bases spanning the gap. The CDR3 runs 14 residues. From germline, CDR1 is SGHRS and CDR2 YFSETQ. The CDR3 DNA is TGCGCCAGCAGCGGGGTGGGGGACTCGACCGAGCAGTACTTC. It codes for CASSGVGDSTEQYF.

This clone was recorded only once. V usage is TRBV6-5 and J usage is TRBJ1-1; D is unclear. The CDR3 has 15 residues. Trimming took off 0 bases at V and 2 bases at J, with 10 bases between the two ends. CDR1 is MNHEY and CDR2 is SVGAGI in the germline V gene. The CDR3 protein is CASSYSISVNTEAFF. The CDR3 coding sequence is TGTGCCAGCAGTTACTCGATATCAGTTAACACTGAAGCTTTCTTT.